This T cell receptor beta chain stems from a study of cytomegalovirus exposure and HLA in healthy donors. For the study at large: Out of 398 genotyped donors, less than 90% belonged to the Caucasian-associated ancestry cluster.

Healthy bone marrow donors made up the donor group. Regarding the study as a whole: It was likely that a cluster of highly shared sequence variants was a sequencing artifact.

Concerning this clone: Antigen: not known.

Amplification used 60 Vbeta primers and 13 Jbeta primers. Profiling relied on immunoSEQ multiplex PCR, and the TCRdb table lists in-frame clones only, not all of them. The data contain approximately 110,000 clones, 70% to 85% of them seen just once; the ten biggest clones take up 3.5% to 5%. The sequencing input was PBMCs. This receptor was obtained from a woman between 40 and 50 years old in good health and CMV-seropositive.

The CDR3 region is CASSVSRDVNTEAFF. The DNA of the CDR3 is TGTGCCAGCAGCGTGTCCCGGGATGTGAACACTGAAGCTTTCTTT. V is TRBV9 and J is TRBJ1-1, with D unclear. Germline lookup yields CDR1 SGDLS and CDR2 YYNGEE. V was cut by 2 bases and J by 0 bases, with 11 bases left in between. The CDR3 length is 15 residues.